Presented here are 24 T cell receptor beta chains from one specimen sequenced in a study of neurological immune-mediated disorders. TCRdb reanalysed the 5' RACE reads using MiXCR and keeps one entry per CDR3 protein. The table has around 66,000 distinct CDR3 sequences, roughly 4.9% seen once. The sample comprised PBMCs. These receptor sequences come from a woman in her seventies with multiple sclerosis.

This clonotype was counted at least ten times. The V call is TRBV4-1, the J call TRBJ2-1, with 9 bases matching TRBD2. This CDR3 has 18 residues. V shed 0 bases, J shed 5 bases, and the junction held 11 bases outside the gene matches. Germline lookup yields CDR1 MGHRA and CDR2 YSYEKL. The CDR3 region is CASSQDRASGTINNEQFF. The CDR3 DNA reads TGCGCCAGCAGCCAAGATAGGGCTAGCGGGACGATAAACAATGAGCAGTTCTTC.

This clonotype was recorded at least ten times. V is TRBV7-6 and J is TRBJ2-2; D unclear. V was trimmed by 2 bases and J by 1 base, leaving 5 bases between them. Germline V CDR1 and CDR2: SGHVS, FNYEAQ. This CDR3 has 14 residues. The CDR3 loop reads CASSLQRNTGELFF. CDR3 nucleotide sequence: TGTGCCAGCAGCTTACAGAGGAACACCGGGGAGCTGTTTTTT.

This clonotype came up many times. The DNA for the CDR3 is TGTGCCATCAGCGACGACCCCGATGAGCAGTTCTTC. It encodes CAISDDPDEQFF. The rearrangement joins TRBV10-3 to TRBJ2-1; D is unresolved. The V end was cut by 6 bases, the J end by 8 bases, with 11 bases between. Germline CDR1 is ENHRY and CDR2 is SYGVKD. The CDR3 is 12 residues long.

This clonotype was seen only a few times. The chain recombines TRBV9 with TRBJ2-3; the match to TRBD2 covers 11 bases. The germline V gene has CDR1 SGDLS and CDR2 YYNGEE. CDR3 length: 17 residues. Losses at the gene ends were 0 bases for V and 6 bases for J; bases not matched to a gene: 9. The CDR3, as DNA: TGTGCCAGCAGCGTAGGGACTAGCGGGCGTCAAGGGGATACGCAGTATTTT. Translation gives CASSVGTSGRQGDTQYF.

In its sample, this clonotype was seen many times. This chain joins TRBV7-9 and TRBJ2-7, with 9 bases fitting TRBD1. CDR3 length equals 15 residues. The germline gives CDR1 SEHNR, CDR2 FQNEAQ (reference sequence). V was pared by 4 bases and J by 5 bases, with 9 bases of the junction left unmatched. The CDR3 DNA is TGTGCCAGCAGCTCAACCGGGACAGGGAAGAACGAGCAGTACTTC. This translates into CASSSTGTGKNEQYF. The full variable domain, its missing parts supplied by reference TRBV7-9 and TRBJ2-7, is DTGVSQNPRHKITKRGQNVTFRCDPISEHNRLYWYRQTLGQGPEFLTYFQNEAQLEKSRLLSDRFSAERPKGSFSTLEIQRTEQGDSAMYLCASSSTGTGKNEQYFGPGTRLTVT.

In its sample, this clonotype was seen a few times. V gene TRBV19 combines with J gene TRBJ2-3; 7 nucleotides align to TRBD2. Unmatched junction bases numbered 8, after V lost 5 bases and J lost 3 bases. The CDR3 has 15 amino acids. The germline V gene has CDR1 LNHDA and CDR2 SQIVND (reference sequence). The chain's CDR3 is CASSLFLAETDTQYF. For the CDR3, the DNA is TGTGCCAGTAGTTTGTTTCTAGCGGAGACAGATACGCAGTATTTT.

The chain uses TRBV5-1 and TRBJ2-1; 10 nucleotides agree with TRBD2. The J segment lost 6 bases and the V segment lost 5 bases, leaving 5 bases of the junction unmatched. The CDR3 has 14 residues. CDR1 SGHRS and CDR2 YFSETQ come from the germline V gene. This CDR3 is CASSSSGSFNEQFF. The CDR3 DNA sequence: TGCGCCAGCAGTTCTAGCGGGAGCTTCAATGAGCAGTTCTTC. Based on the CDR3 plus reference TRBV5-1 and TRBJ2-1, the full variable domain is KAGVTQTPRYLIKTRGQQVTLSCSPISGHRSVSWYQQTPGQGLQFLFEYFSETQRNKGNFPGRFSGRQFSNSRSEMNVSTLELGDSALYLCASSSSGSFNEQFFGPGTRLTVL.

The sample holds many counts of this clonotype. CDR3 in amino acids: CASSPHGAPQQFF. DNA for the CDR3: TGTGCCAGCAGCCCCCACGGAGCGCCCCAGCAGTTCTTC. The rearrangement joins TRBV7-2 to TRBJ2-1; D not resolved. CDR1 is SGHTA and CDR2 is FQGNSA in the germline V gene. This CDR3 has 13 residues. V lost 5 bases, J lost 11 bases, and 16 bases lay in between.

This clonotype has ten or more counts. V and J are TRBV3-1 and TRBJ1-2; tentatively, D is TRBD1 (6 bases). Germline CDR1 reads LGHDT; CDR2 reads YNNKEL (reference sequence). The CDR3 length is 14 residues. The germline V and J ends were trimmed by 4 bases and 7 bases, with 16 bases remaining between them. Here the CDR3 DNA reads TGTGCCAGCAGCCCTCCGGGGAGCAGGGGTGGCTACACCTTC. Its protein product is CASSPPGSRGGYTF.

At least ten counts were recorded for this clonotype. The V gene is TRBV15, the J gene TRBJ2-2; D is unclear. There are 14 residues in the CDR3. Germline CDR1 and CDR2: LNHNV and YYDKDF (reference sequence). V was shortened by 0 bases and J by 6 bases, with 8 bases between the two germline ends. DNA of the CDR3: TGTGCCACCAGCAGAGATGTCGGACCCGGGGAGCTGTTTTTT. Encoded protein: CATSRDVGPGELFF.

In this sample, this clonotype turned up a few times. The rearrangement links TRBV5-1 to TRBJ2-1; D perhaps matches TRBD2 (6 bases). The CDR3 runs 14 residues. Germline V gene sequence: CDR1 SGHRS, CDR2 YFSETQ. Deletions cut 5 bases from V and 7 bases from J, with 16 bases between. In DNA, the CDR3 is TGCGCCAGCAGTTGGATCGGGAGAAGGAATGAGCAGTTCTTC. Amino acid sequence: CASSWIGRRNEQFF. The variable domain in full, with the rest retrieved from reference TRBV5-1 and TRBJ2-1, is KAGVTQTPRYLIKTRGQQVTLSCSPISGHRSVSWYQQTPGQGLQFLFEYFSETQRNKGNFPGRFSGRQFSNSRSEMNVSTLELGDSALYLCASSWIGRRNEQFFGPGTRLTVL.

This clonotype has a handful of counts. The V gene is TRBV27, the J gene TRBJ2-3; the match to TRBD2 covers 13 bases. Germline V gene lookup returns CDR1 MNHEY and CDR2 SMNVEV (reference sequence). Germline trimming cut 2 bases from V and 4 bases from J; bases unmatched to any gene: 9. This CDR3 is 18 amino acids long. CDR3 sequence reads: CASSLRVPGLAGADTQYF. The CDR3 nucleotides are TGTGCCAGCAGTTTACGAGTCCCCGGACTAGCGGGAGCAGATACGCAGTATTTT.

The chain has TRBV15 and TRBJ2-2; no reliable D call. Trimming removed 0 bases from V and 7 bases from J, with 6 bases in between. Germline assignment: CDR1 LNHNV and CDR2 YYDKDF (reference sequence). CDR3 size: 13 residues. CDR3 loop: CATSRDSYGELFF. As DNA, the CDR3 is TGTGCCACCAGCAGAGATTCGTACGGGGAGCTGTTTTTT. Based on the CDR3 plus reference TRBV15 and TRBJ2-2, the full variable domain is DAMVIQNPRYQVTQFGKPVTLSCSQTLNHNVMYWYQQKSSQAPKLLFHYYDKDFNNEADTPDNFQSRRPNTSFCFLDIRSPGLGDTAMYLCATSRDSYGELFFGEGSRLTVL.

In its sample, this clonotype was seen many times. The CDR3 spells CSAGGAASGRNEQFF. The CDR3 DNA sequence: TGCAGTGCTGGGGGGGCGGCTAGCGGGCGCAATGAGCAGTTCTTC. The V gene is TRBV20-1, the J gene TRBJ2-1; 8 bases match TRBD2. Unmatched junction bases numbered 12, after V lost 5 bases and J lost 6 bases. CDR1 DFQATT and CDR2 SNEGSKA come from the germline V gene (reference sequence). The CDR3 sequence is 15 residues long.

This clonotype was seen more than once but under ten times. The chain combines TRBV5-5 with TRBJ1-2; TRBD1 agrees at 7 bases. Trimming removed 4 bases from V and 3 bases from J; junction bases left unmatched: 3. The germline V gene has CDR1 SGHKS and CDR2 YYEKEE (reference sequence). This CDR3 spans 13 amino acids. For the CDR3, the DNA is TGTGCCAGCAGCGCTACAGGGGACTATGGCTACACCTTC. It specifies CASSATGDYGYTF.

V is TRBV20-1 and J is TRBJ2-7; 7 nucleotides agree with TRBD1. This CDR3 is built from 13 residues. CDR1 DFQATT and CDR2 SNEGSKA come from the germline V gene (reference sequence). Unmatched junction bases numbered 5, after V lost 4 bases and J lost 2 bases. DNA of the CDR3: TGCAGTGCTACCCGGGACAGCCCCTACGAGCAGTACTTC. It specifies CSATRDSPYEQYF.

This clonotype has ten or more counts. The chain uses TRBV2 and TRBJ1-1, with TRBD1 identical over 7 bases. Germline V CDR1 and CDR2: SNHLY, FYNNEI. The CDR3 extends over 17 amino acids. J gave up 5 bases and V 4 bases, and 16 bases lay outside the gene matches. For the CDR3, the DNA is TGTGCCAGCAGTGGGAATTTGAGGGGGCATCTGGGGACTGAAGCTTTCTTT. It specifies CASSGNLRGHLGTEAFF.

There are many counts of this clonotype. The chain recombines TRBV20-1 with TRBJ1-5; 8 nucleotides align to TRBD1. Trimming removed 3 bases from V and 3 bases from J; junction bases left unmatched: 4. This CDR3 comprises 14 residues. Germline CDR1 DFQATT, CDR2 SNEGSKA (reference sequence). CDR3 sequence (DNA): TGCAGTGCTAGGGGGACAGGAGACAATCAGCCCCAGCATTTT. Translated: CSARGTGDNQPQHF.

At least ten counts were recorded for this clonotype. This rearrangement joins TRBV7-8 to TRBJ2-3, with 12 bases aligning to TRBD2. CDR1 is SGHVS, CDR2 FQNEAQ, per germline. V was pared by 4 bases and J by 2 bases, with 4 bases of the junction left unmatched. This CDR3 is built from 16 residues. This chain's CDR3 is CASSWTSGTVTDTQYF. CDR3 nucleotides: TGTGCCAGCAGCTGGACTAGCGGGACCGTCACAGATACGCAGTATTTT.

In this sample, this clonotype turned up many times. The chain links TRBV7-8 to TRBJ2-7; 8 bases agree with TRBD1. The CDR3 has 14 residues. Germline V CDR1 and CDR2: SGHVS, FQNEAQ. Trimming at V came to 4 bases and at J to 2 bases, leaving 4 bases not matched to a gene. CDR3: CASSSGTGPYEQYF. DNA for the CDR3: TGTGCCAGCAGCTCCGGGACAGGACCCTACGAGCAGTACTTC. Looking up the rest from reference TRBV7-8 and TRBJ2-7 gives the full variable domain: GAGVSQSPRYKVAKRGQDVALRCDPISGHVSLFWYQQALGQGPEFLTYFQNEAQLDKSGLPSDRFFAERPEGSVSTLKIQRTQQEDSAVYLCASSSGTGPYEQYFGPGTRLTVT.

This clonotype occurred many times. The chain uses TRBV20-1 and TRBJ2-7, with a tentative D call TRBD1 (6 bases). The ends were cut back, 6 bases at V and 4 bases at J, with 25 bases in the middle. Germline CDR1 is DFQATT and CDR2 is SNEGSKA (reference sequence). The CDR3 is 16 residues long. The CDR3: CSASQGNSRRGYEQYF. DNA of the CDR3: TGCAGTGCCTCCCAGGGGAATAGCCGGAGAGGGTACGAGCAGTACTTC.

In its sample, this clonotype was seen many times. The chain employs TRBV15 and TRBJ2-5; the D is unclear. The germline CDR1 and CDR2 sequences are LNHNV and YYDKDF (reference sequence). Trimming took off 0 bases at V and 2 bases at J, with 10 bases between the two ends. The CDR3 covers 15 residues. CDR3 protein: CATSRDPAKQETQYF. The CDR3 nucleotides read TGTGCCACCAGCAGAGATCCGGCCAAACAAGAGACCCAGTACTTC.

This clonotype was seen a handful of times. This chain links TRBV7-3 with TRBJ1-1; no firm D call. CDR1 SGHTA and CDR2 FQGTGA come from the germline V gene. The V end was cut by 5 bases, the J end by 1 base, with 8 bases between. This CDR3 region has 13 residues. CDR3: CASSPQENTEAFF. Here the CDR3 DNA reads TGTGCCAGCAGCCCCCAGGAGAACACTGAAGCTTTCTTT.

This clonotype showed up many times. The genes are TRBV20-1 and TRBJ1-5; D might be TRBD1 (5 bases). Germline-derived CDR1 and CDR2 are DFQATT and SNEGSKA (reference sequence). The CDR3 is 16 residues long. The V gene lost 4 bases and the J gene lost 1 base, with 17 bases spanning the gap. CDR3 in amino acids: CSATAPGGGSNQPQHF. Here the CDR3 DNA reads TGCAGTGCTACCGCCCCGGGGGGAGGGAGCAATCAGCCCCAGCATTTT.